This T cell receptor beta chain derives from a study of CD8+CD57+ T cells in acquired aplastic anemia. Study background: Recorded DNA amounts for sorted CD4+ and CD8+ cells had an average of around 3 ug.

Individuals selected for sequencing had exhibited CD8+CD57+ cell expansion on flow cytometry. The study sampled blood from patients who had received no therapy. Both TCR beta VDJ combination and CDR3 sequence profiling were carried out. Genomic DNA was the template for this profiling. TCRdb itself ran the reads through MiXCR, one entry per CDR3 protein. The sample holds roughly 240,000 distinct CDR3 sequences, around 45% seen once. This clonotype has just a few counts. The V gene end was trimmed by 5 bases and the J gene end by 6 bases; junction bases not matched to a gene: 10. There are 16 residues in the CDR3. Germline V gene sequence: CDR1 PRHDT, CDR2 FYEKMQ (reference sequence).

The rearrangement joins TRBV13 to TRBJ2-1, with 10 bases lining up with TRBD2. The sequence was obtained from a human donor with aplastic anemia. Source material: sorted CD4+, CD8+, or CD8+CD57+ T cells (not recorded which) from PBMCs. The CDR3, as DNA: TGTGCCAGCAGCCTCAACCTAGCGGGGGATTCCAATGAGCAGTTCTTC. This encodes CASSLNLAGDSNEQFF.